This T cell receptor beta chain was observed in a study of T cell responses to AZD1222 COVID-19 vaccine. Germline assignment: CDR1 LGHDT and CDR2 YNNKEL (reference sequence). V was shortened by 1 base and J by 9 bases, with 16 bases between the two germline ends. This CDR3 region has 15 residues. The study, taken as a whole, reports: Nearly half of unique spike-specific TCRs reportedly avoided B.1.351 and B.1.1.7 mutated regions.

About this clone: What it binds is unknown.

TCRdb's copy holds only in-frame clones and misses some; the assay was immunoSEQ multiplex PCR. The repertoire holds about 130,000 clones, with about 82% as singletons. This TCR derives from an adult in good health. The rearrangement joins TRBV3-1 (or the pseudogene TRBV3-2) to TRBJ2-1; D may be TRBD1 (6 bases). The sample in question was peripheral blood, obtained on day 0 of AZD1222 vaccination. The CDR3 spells CASSQAGQGYTEQFF. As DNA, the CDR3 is TGTGCCAGCAGCCAAGCGGGGCAGGGGTATACTGAGCAGTTCTTC.